This entry lists 5 T cell receptor beta chains sequenced from one sample in a study of blood T cell repertoires in COVID-19. The table came from immunoSEQ multiplex PCR; TCRdb's copy has only in-frame clones and leaves some out. The sample includes fewer than 300,000 clones, 70% to 90% of them seen just once. Sequenced material: PBMCs or T cells enriched from blood (not recorded which). These receptors all come from a man between 18 and 35 years old who had recovered from COVID-19.

The chain carries TRBV7-2 and TRBJ2-3; 10 bases are shared with TRBD2. The V gene end was trimmed by 1 base and the J gene end by 3 bases; junction bases not matched to a gene: 4. CDR3 length equals 16 residues. The germline gives CDR1 SGHTA, CDR2 FQGNSA. The CDR3 sequence: CASSLGVGLATDTQYF. The CDR3, as DNA: TGTGCCAGCAGCTTAGGAGTGGGACTAGCGACAGATACGCAGTATTTT.

This chain uses TRBV10-3 with TRBJ1-4; 7 nucleotides align to TRBD1. After removal of 7 bases from V and 6 bases from J, the junction contained 8 bases not matched to a gene. CDR3 size: 14 residues. Germline CDR1 ENHRY, CDR2 SYGVKD. As DNA, the CDR3 is TGTGCCATCAAAGGGGGCGTGAACGATGAAAAACTGTTTTTT. Protein sequence: CAIKGGVNDEKLFF.

This chain connects TRBV4-1 to TRBJ1-6, with TRBD1 as a possible D gene (5 bases). Germline CDR1 MGHRA, CDR2 YSYEKL. CDR3 length: 14 amino acids. Trimming pared 1 base from V and 13 bases from J, leaving 14 bases between. The CDR3 region has the DNA TGCGCCAGCAGCCAAGCTCAGGCTGGGGGGCCCCTCCACTTT. Its translation: CASSQAQAGGPLHF.

V and J are TRBV21-1 and TRBJ1-5. TRBV21-1 is given as a pseudogene. This CDR3 region has 16 residues. The CDR3 region is CASSKWRENSNQPQHF. CDR3 sequence (DNA): TGTGCCAGCAGCAAATGGCGGGAAAATAGCAATCAGCCCCAGCATTTT.

The chain uses TRBV28 and TRBJ1-2; tentative D call: TRBD1 (5 bases). The CDR3 sequence is 13 residues long. V lost 6 bases, J lost 2 bases, and 10 bases lay in between. Per germline, CDR1 MDHEN and CDR2 SYDVKM. The CDR3 region is CASRGTHNYGYTF. CDR3 DNA: TGTGCCAGCAGGGGGACTCACAACTATGGCTACACCTTC.